The TCR beta chain under discussion was sequenced for a study of radiotherapy plus CTLA-4 blockade in lung cancer. The CDR3 is 14 residues long. Germline V gene lookup returns CDR1 LNHNV and CDR2 YYDKDF (reference sequence). V gave up 7 bases and J gave up 6 bases; unmatched junction bases: 7. Profiling relied on immunoSEQ multiplex PCR, and the TCRdb table lists in-frame clones only, not all of them. The table lists roughly 120,000 clones, 78% of them singletons. This clone was recorded once. The source is a human donor with non-small cell lung cancer who had a partial response to radiotherapy plus ipilimumab. The sequencing here drew on peripheral blood, taken from a patient treated with radiotherapy plus ipilimumab. The chain links TRBV15 to TRBJ2-2, with TRBD1 matching over 8 bases. The CDR3 region has the DNA TGTGCCACCAAGCGACAGGGGACGTCCGGGGAGCTGTTTTTT. It is translated as CATKRQGTSGELFF. The whole variable domain, remainder taken from reference TRBV15 and TRBJ2-2, is DAMVIQNPRYQVTQFGKPVTLSCSQTLNHNVMYWYQQKSSQAPKLLFHYYDKDFNNEADTPDNFQSRRPNTSFCFLDIRSPGLGDTAMYLCATKRQGTSGELFFGEGSRLTVL.